This T cell receptor (beta chain) was observed in a study of cytomegalovirus exposure and HLA in healthy donors. General study results and limits: The study designated around 150 TCR beta chains cytomegalovirus-associated. While the bulk of TCR sequences proved rare, some public TCRs turned up in many donors. Immune exposure information comprised only CMV serostatus. Sequencing likely caused a cluster of highly shared sequence variants.

On this clone itself: The antigen is undetermined.

60 Vbeta and 13 Jbeta primers were used in PCR. Sequencing was performed with immunoSEQ multiplex PCR; in TCRdb, only in-frame clones are kept and a portion is missing. The sample records nearly 110,000 clones, 70% to 80% being singletons. Sample: PBMCs. The receptor's source is a female donor in good health and CMV-seronegative.

The CDR3, as DNA: TGTGCCAGCAGCACAAGGCAGGGGCGGAATCAGCCCCAGCATTTT. Translation: CASSTRQGRNQPQHF. V gene TRBV7-6 combines with J gene TRBJ1-5; possible D gene TRBD1, 6 bases. The CDR3 totals 15 residues. Germline CDR1 and CDR2: SGHVS and FNYEAQ. Trimming left V 5 bases short and J 4 bases short, with 15 bases between.